Below are 20 T cell receptor beta chains sequenced from a single sample in a study of cytomegalovirus exposure and HLA in healthy donors. The PCR had 60 Vbeta and 13 Jbeta primers. TCRdb's copy holds only in-frame clones and misses some; the assay was immunoSEQ multiplex PCR. The table includes 150,000 to 180,000 clones, about four fifths detected once. The sequencing input was PBMCs. The receptors were sampled from a man aged 25-40 years in good health and CMV-seropositive.

This chain uses TRBV5-4 with TRBJ2-7; 9 nucleotides match TRBD2. The CDR3 has 14 amino acids. J lost 4 bases, V lost 4 bases, and 6 bases had no gene match. Germline V CDR1 and CDR2: SGHNT, YYREEE (reference sequence). The DNA for the CDR3 is TGTGCCAGCAGCCTAGCGGGGTCAACTTACGAGCAGTACTTC. Its translation is CASSLAGSTYEQYF.

V is TRBV12-5 and J is TRBJ2-5, with TRBD1 identical over 7 bases. The last part of the DNA fits TRBJ2-7 better; the J call may be wrong. The germline CDR1 and CDR2 sequences are LGHNT and FRNRAP. The CDR3 is made up of 15 amino acids. CDR3 loop: CASGLLRDRVYEQYF. The CDR3 DNA sequence: TGTGCTAGTGGTTTGCTACGGGACAGAGTCTACGAGCAGTACTTC.

This clone was seen only a few times. J is TRBJ2-5 and V is TRBV6-5, with D hard to call. Trimming pared 8 bases from V and 2 bases from J, leaving 6 bases between. The CDR3 is 11 residues long. CDR1 is MNHEY and CDR2 is SVGAGI in the germline V gene. The CDR3 loop is CASQMQETQYF. The CDR3 coding sequence is TGTGCCAGCCAGATGCAAGAGACCCAGTACTTC.

On this clone itself: Other DNA variants within this sample encode the same CDR3. The chain has TRBV6-5 and TRBJ1-2; TRBD1 matches at 8 bases. Germline lookup yields CDR1 MNHEY and CDR2 SVGAGI. There are 16 residues in the CDR3. With V trimmed by 0 bases and J by 0 bases, 3 bases remained unmatched. CDR3 coding DNA: TGTGCCAGCAGTTACTCGACAGGGGCGGCTAACTATGGCTACACCTTC. This encodes CASSYSTGAANYGYTF.

This clone was detected only a few times. V and J are TRBV30 and TRBJ1-1; D call uncertain. The CDR3 consists of 16 residues. V lost 2 bases and J lost 1, with 17 bases in between. Germline CDR1 and CDR2: GTSNPN and SVGIG (reference sequence). CDR3 bases: TGTGCCTGGAGTAAAGATTCCGACTGGCCGAACACTGAAGCTTTCTTT. As protein: CAWSKDSDWPNTEAFF.

The V and J genes are TRBV7-9 and TRBJ2-2; 9 nucleotides match TRBD1. With V trimmed by 5 bases and J by 5 bases, 6 bases remained unmatched. CDR3 size: 15 residues. Germline V lookup: CDR1 SEHNR, CDR2 FQNEAQ (reference sequence). In DNA, the CDR3 is TGTGCCAGCAGCCCCCCCGGGACAGGGACCGGGGAGCTGTTTTTT. Translated: CASSPPGTGTGELFF.

J is TRBJ2-7 and V is TRBV4-3; D not resolved. The germline V gene encodes CDR1 LGHNA and CDR2 YSLEER. V lost 4 bases to trimming and J lost 3 bases, with 13 bases between them. This CDR3 has 14 residues. CDR3 residues: CASSLAAGDYEQYF. CDR3 nucleotides: TGCGCCAGCAGCCTCGCCGCTGGAGACTACGAGCAGTACTTC.

The rearrangement links TRBV5-1 to TRBJ2-7, with 9 positions matching TRBD1. The V segment lost 2 bases and the J segment 4 bases; nucleotides outside the gene matches: 7. The CDR3 covers 15 residues. CDR1 and CDR2 (germline): SGHRS, YFSETQ. Written as DNA, the CDR3 is TGCGCCAGCAGCTTCGGGACAGGGATCACGTACGAGCAGTACTTC. Translation gives CASSFGTGITYEQYF. The complete variable domain, with remaining parts taken from reference TRBV5-1 and TRBJ2-7, reads KAGVTQTPRYLIKTRGQQVTLSCSPISGHRSVSWYQQTPGQGLQFLFEYFSETQRNKGNFPGRFSGRQFSNSRSEMNVSTLELGDSALYLCASSFGTGITYEQYFGPGTRLTVT.

The J gene is TRBJ1-4, the V gene TRBV27; D is unresolved. Trimming took 10 bases from V and 7 from J, leaving 16 bases between them. The CDR3 consists of 13 residues. Germline V gene data show CDR1 as MNHEY and CDR2 as SMNVEV (reference sequence). The CDR3 spells CATTSGGGEKLFF. The CDR3 nucleotides are TGTGCCACTACTTCGGGAGGTGGTGAAAAACTGTTTTTT.

This chain joins TRBV11-2 and TRBJ2-7; 9 positions match TRBD2. The CDR3 contains 15 residues. After removal of 5 bases from V and 5 bases from J, the junction contained 10 bases not matched to a gene. Germline V lookup: CDR1 SGHAT, CDR2 FQNNGV. The CDR3 spells CASSPFWRGGHEQYF. DNA of the CDR3: TGTGCCAGCAGCCCATTCTGGCGGGGGGGTCACGAGCAGTACTTC. The variable domain in full, with the rest retrieved from reference TRBV11-2 and TRBJ2-7, is EAGVAQSPRYKIIEKRQSVAFWCNPISGHATLYWYQQILGQGPKLLIQFQNNGVVDDSQLPKDRFSAERLKGVDSTLKIQPAKLEDSAVYLCASSPFWRGGHEQYFGPGTRLTVT.

V and J are TRBV19 and TRBJ2-7, with TRBD2 matching over 9 bases. There are 15 residues in the CDR3. V was clipped by 5 bases and J by 3 bases; unmatched bases: 8. Germline V gene data show CDR1 as LNHDA and CDR2 as SQIVND (reference sequence). CDR3 coding DNA: TGTGCCAGTAGTCCCGGCGGGGGGGCAGGCTACGAGCAGTACTTC. Translating gives CASSPGGGAGYEQYF. The variable domain in full, with the rest retrieved from reference TRBV19 and TRBJ2-7, is DGGITQSPKYLFRKEGQNVTLSCEQNLNHDAMYWYRQDPGQGLRLIYYSQIVNDFQKGDIAEGYSVSREKKESFPLTVTSAQKNPTAFYLCASSPGGGAGYEQYFGPGTRLTVT.

The V gene is TRBV30, the J gene TRBJ1-1; D possibly corresponds to TRBD1 (5 bases). V lost 5 bases, J lost 1 base, and 14 bases lay in between. Germline lookup yields CDR1 GTSNPN and CDR2 SVGIG (reference sequence). This CDR3 spans 14 amino acids. The CDR3: CAWDTGSSNTEAFF. DNA of the CDR3: TGTGCCTGGGACACAGGTTCTTCGAACACTGAAGCTTTCTTT.

The chain carries TRBV7-9 and TRBJ2-5, with 11 nucleotides matching TRBD1. The CDR3 runs to 19 residues. Germline V gene sequence: CDR1 SEHNR, CDR2 FQNEAQ (reference sequence). Trimming cost V 5 bases and J 4 bases; bases outside gene matches: 18. Here the CDR3 reads CASSPRLGQGGKVGETQYF. Written as DNA, the CDR3 is TGTGCCAGCAGCCCACGTTTGGGACAGGGGGGCAAGGTCGGAGAGACCCAGTACTTC.

The chain joins TRBV7-3 to TRBJ1-3; D gene uncertain. Germline V gene sequence: CDR1 SGHTA, CDR2 FQGTGA. The V end was cut by 5 bases, the J end by 10 bases, with 21 bases between. This CDR3 region has 15 residues. The CDR3 sequence is CASSPPPKDFRTIYF. The DNA of the CDR3 is TGTGCCAGCAGCCCTCCCCCGAAGGACTTCAGGACCATATATTTT.

This chain uses TRBV9 with TRBJ2-7, with a tentative D call TRBD2 (8 bases). The germline V gene has CDR1 SGDLS and CDR2 YYNGEE. Trimming removed 0 bases at V and 5 bases at J, with 18 bases between. The CDR3 length is 16 residues. This CDR3 is CASSVAGGGFFNEQYF. Written as DNA, the CDR3 is TGTGCCAGCAGCGTAGCGGGAGGGGGCTTTTTTAACGAGCAGTACTTC.

This chain connects TRBV30 to TRBJ2-7; 8 nucleotides match TRBD2. This CDR3 is 14 amino acids long. Germline CDR1 is GTSNPN and CDR2 is SVGIG (reference sequence). Trimming removed 7 bases from V and 5 bases from J; junction bases left unmatched: 13. The CDR3 region is CASSAGGGPHEQYF. The CDR3 nucleotides read TGTGCCTCCTCTGCGGGGGGAGGGCCCCACGAGCAGTACTTC.

This sequence joins TRBV19 and TRBJ1-2, with 9 nucleotides matching TRBD1. The CDR3 is made up of 13 amino acids. Germline V gene data show CDR1 as LNHDA and CDR2 as SQIVND (reference sequence). Trimming took 3 bases from V and 6 from J; bases not matched to a gene: 2. The CDR3, as DNA: TGTGCCAGTAGTATTCGACAGGGGGATGGCTACACCTTC. This gives the protein CASSIRQGDGYTF.

The chain uses TRBV11-2 and TRBJ2-1; 8 nucleotides agree with TRBD2. This CDR3 has 15 residues. CDR1 SGHAT and CDR2 FQNNGV come from the germline V gene. V lost 5 bases and J lost 5; bases outside the gene matches: 8. CDR3 protein: CASSHPSGGHNEQFF. The CDR3 nucleotides read TGTGCCAGCAGCCACCCCAGCGGGGGCCACAATGAGCAGTTCTTC.

The genes are TRBV2 and TRBJ1-1; D gene uncertain. Germline assignment: CDR1 SNHLY and CDR2 FYNNEI. The CDR3 has 14 residues. Trimming stripped 2 bases from V and 4 bases from J, with 11 bases between. CDR3: CASSETRGPTEAFF. CDR3 nucleotides: TGTGCCAGCAGTGAAACCCGGGGTCCCACTGAAGCTTTCTTT.

The rearrangement links TRBV7-2 to TRBJ1-5; D is possibly TRBD1 (5 bases). The CDR3 contains 15 residues. The germline V gene encodes CDR1 SGHTA and CDR2 FQGNSA. The ends were cut back, 2 bases at V and 3 bases at J, with 11 bases in the middle. The CDR3 reads CASSLTRQHNQPQHF. The DNA for the CDR3 is TGTGCCAGCAGCTTAACGAGACAGCACAATCAGCCCCAGCATTTT. Supplemented by reference TRBV7-2 and TRBJ1-5, the full variable domain reads GAGVSQSPSNKVTEKGKDVELRCDPISGHTALYWYRQSLGQGLEFLIYFQGNSAPDKSGLPSDRFSAERTGGSVSTLTIQRTQQEDSAVYLCASSLTRQHNQPQHFGDGTRLSIL.